These 14 T cell receptor beta chains share one sample of origin, sequenced in a study of T cell responses to AZD1222 COVID-19 vaccine (TCRdb year 2021). The sample's time point label is to be understood as: baseline before first vaccination. To prepare the library, the immunoSEQ multiplex PCR assay was applied. TCRdb re-hosts the immuneACCESS table, in-frame sequences only. Its copies lack some clones; in the studies checked, an unresolved V gene accounts for under half of them, and the cause for the rest is not known. The sample table shows about 120,000 clones, and about 92% are seen once. The leading ten clones occupy 13% to 15% of the sample. The material was peripheral blood, obtained on day 0 of AZD1222 vaccination. Receptors originate from an adult in good health.

As concerns this clone: The junction departs from the called germline gene at one end, perhaps through a read error. Other DNA sequences within the sample encode an identical CDR3. The rearrangement uses TRBV7-2 and TRBJ1-5, with D unresolved. Germline values: CDR1 SGHTA, CDR2 FQGNSA. CDR3 length: 14 residues. CDR3 sequence reads: CASSLSMGAQPQHF. The CDR3 DNA follows: TGTGCCAGTAGCTTATCGATGGGAGCTCAGCCCCAGCATTTT.

This rearrangement joins TRBV6-6 to TRBJ2-1; no clear D. V was trimmed by 10 bases and J by 4 bases, leaving 17 bases between them. The CDR3 is 14 residues long. Germline V gene sequence: CDR1 MNHNY, CDR2 SVGAGI (reference sequence). The CDR3 DNA reads TGTGCCACCCACCCCTCCGTGGGTTACAATGAGCAGTTCTTC. Translation gives CATHPSVGYNEQFF.

The chain has TRBV7-2 and TRBJ2-7; TRBD1 matches 7 bases. Trimming at V came to 3 bases and at J to 0 bases, leaving 5 bases not matched to a gene. Germline V lookup: CDR1 SGHTA, CDR2 FQGNSA. The length of the CDR3 is 15 residues. CDR3 nucleotides: TGTGCCAGCAGCTTGGGACAGAAGAACTCCTACGAGCAGTACTTC. It encodes CASSLGQKNSYEQYF.

V is TRBV9 and J is TRBJ2-7; possible D gene TRBD2, 6 bases. CDR3 length: 14 amino acids. Trimming stripped 0 bases from V and 2 bases from J, with 9 bases between. Germline V gene data show CDR1 as SGDLS and CDR2 as YYNGEE. The CDR3 DNA sequence: TGTGCCAGCAGCGTAGGGGACTTCCCCTACGAGCAGTACTTC. As protein: CASSVGDFPYEQYF.

The genes are TRBV28 and TRBJ1-3, with 9 bases aligning to TRBD1. The CDR3 runs to 15 residues. Germline loops: CDR1 MDHEN, CDR2 SYDVKM. V gave up 7 bases and J gave up 3 bases; unmatched junction bases: 7. The CDR3 loop reads CASTNRGLFGNTIYF. CDR3 DNA: TGTGCCAGCACCAACAGGGGGCTTTTTGGAAACACCATATATTTT.

The chain couples TRBV27 to TRBJ2-7; D call uncertain. V was shortened by 5 bases and J by 4 bases, with 9 bases between the two germline ends. There are 12 residues in the CDR3. The germline V gene encodes CDR1 MNHEY and CDR2 SMNVEV (reference sequence). Here the CDR3 DNA reads TGTGCCAGCAGTACGCCTGGATACGAGCAGTACTTC. Its protein is CASSTPGYEQYF.

The gene calls are TRBV5-1 and TRBJ2-4, with 7 bases aligning to TRBD1. In germline, CDR1 is SGHRS, CDR2 YFSETQ. The V and J ends lost 4 bases and 3 bases, in that order; junction bases with no gene match: 4. CDR3 size: 14 residues. The CDR3, as DNA: TGCGCCAGCAGCGAGGGGGCGGGCAAAAACATTCAGTACTTC. Its protein is CASSEGAGKNIQYF.

V is TRBV4-3 and J is TRBJ1-2; 8 bases agree with TRBD1. Per germline, CDR1 LGHNA and CDR2 YSLEER. CDR3 length: 15 residues. The V segment lost 0 bases and the J segment 7 bases; nucleotides outside the gene matches: 7. The CDR3, as DNA: TGCGCCAGCAGCCAAGATGGGCAGGGGGCATCTGGCTACACCTTC. Its protein is CASSQDGQGASGYTF.

In this sample, this clone turned up many times. The genes are TRBV19 and TRBJ1-3; D is perhaps TRBD1 (5 bases). V was clipped by 2 bases and J by 2 bases, with 7 bases between them. Germline lookup yields CDR1 LNHDA and CDR2 SQIVND (reference sequence). CDR3 size: 14 residues. CDR3 region: CASSITGAGNTIYF. DNA of the CDR3: TGTGCCAGTAGTATAACGGGGGCTGGAAACACCATATATTTT.

The CDR3 DNA reads TGTGCCAGCAGTTCGGGACTAGCCGGCACAGATACGCAGTATTTT. Translating gives CASSSGLAGTDTQYF. The J gene is TRBJ2-3, the V gene TRBV27; 9 nucleotides line up with TRBD2. The CDR3 loop spans 15 amino acids. V shed 4 bases and J 1 base; nucleotides not matched to a gene: 3. From germline, CDR1 is MNHEY and CDR2 SMNVEV (reference sequence).

The chain recombines TRBV7-6 with TRBJ2-3, with 7 positions matching TRBD2. The ends lost 0 bases at V and 1 base at J; junction bases unmatched: 4. This CDR3 has 16 residues. CDR1 SGHVS and CDR2 FNYEAQ come from the germline V gene. The CDR3 protein is CASSLAGSGGTDTQYF. The CDR3 nucleotides read TGTGCCAGCAGCTTAGCGGGGAGCGGGGGCACAGATACGCAGTATTTT.

The chain carries TRBV29-1 and TRBJ1-2, with a tentative D call TRBD1 (5 bases). This CDR3 has 13 residues. Trimming took off 6 bases at V and 7 bases at J, with 18 bases between the two ends. Germline-derived CDR1 and CDR2 are SQVTM and ANQGSEA. CDR3 amino acids: CSVGGSRRGGYTF. DNA for the CDR3: TGCAGCGTGGGAGGATCCCGAAGGGGTGGCTACACCTTC.

V and J are TRBV27 and TRBJ1-5; D might be TRBD1 (6 bases). The germline V gene has CDR1 MNHEY and CDR2 SMNVEV (reference sequence). Deletions cut 3 bases from V and 6 bases from J, with 9 bases between. The CDR3 is made up of 13 amino acids. The CDR3 loop is CASSFGRGQPQHF. The CDR3 DNA reads as TGTGCCAGCAGTTTCGGCAGGGGTCAGCCCCAGCATTTT.

This sequence joins TRBV3-1 (or the pseudogene TRBV3-2) and TRBJ1-6; D perhaps matches TRBD1 (5 bases). V was trimmed by 3 bases and J by 9 bases, leaving 9 bases between them. Looked up from germline, CDR1 is LGHDT and CDR2 is YNNKEL (reference sequence). The CDR3 runs to 13 residues. The CDR3 DNA reads TGTGCCAGCAGCCAGCTGAGGGGTTCACCCCTCCACTTT. Protein sequence: CASSQLRGSPLHF.